This entry describes one TCR beta chain. This sample is part of a study of CD8+ T cells in alopecia areata. Sequencing relied on a cDNA template that was reverse transcribed from extracted RNA. Sequencing was performed with immunoSEQ multiplex PCR; in TCRdb, only in-frame clones are kept and a portion is missing. The data show roughly 200,000 clones, roughly 59% seen once. This CDR3 region has 12 residues. The V end lost 3 bases, the J end lost 4 bases, and 9 bases lay between the germline ends. CDR1 and CDR2 from the germline V gene are GTSNPN and SVGIG (reference sequence). From PBMCs, CD4+ and CD8+ T cells were sorted.

This clonotype was sampled from a human donor with alopecia areata. The chain joins TRBV30 to TRBJ1-2, with no clear D. The starting material was CD4+ T cells sorted from blood, obtained at week 0. CDR3 nucleotides: TGTGCCTGGAGGACGGGTAGCTATGGCTACACCTTC. It encodes CAWRTGSYGYTF.